One and the same sample provided the 32 T cell receptor beta chains below, sequenced in a study of cytomegalovirus exposure and HLA in healthy donors. PCR used 60 Vbeta primers and 13 Jbeta primers. Measured with immunoSEQ multiplex PCR; TCRdb has only the in-frame clones, and not every one. The sample lists more than 60,000 clones; 70% to 85% were seen once. The specimen was PBMCs. These receptors were taken from a man aged 40-49 years in good health and CMV-seropositive.

This chain links TRBV19 with TRBJ2-2; 7 bases line up with TRBD1. The J segment lost 3 bases and the V segment lost 1 base, leaving 5 bases of the junction unmatched. Germline V gives CDR1 LNHDA, CDR2 SQIVND (reference sequence). The CDR3 covers 16 residues. CDR3 sequence: CASSIGTGAYTGELFF. CDR3 in DNA: TGTGCCAGTAGTATAGGAACAGGGGCTTACACCGGGGAGCTGTTTTTT.

The chain couples TRBV10-3 to TRBJ1-3; D gene ambiguous. The CDR3 is 13 amino acids. Germline V gene data show CDR1 as ENHRY and CDR2 as SYGVKD. V was pared by 6 bases and J by 2 bases, with 8 bases between. The CDR3 region is CAISPATGNTIYF. The CDR3 nucleotides are TGTGCCATCAGCCCCGCTACTGGAAACACCATATATTTT.

V usage is TRBV7-2 and J usage is TRBJ2-7; 7 bases are shared with TRBD2. J gave up 3 bases and V 5 bases, and 1 base lay outside the gene matches. This CDR3 region has 12 residues. Germline V gene lookup returns CDR1 SGHTA and CDR2 FQGNSA. Here the CDR3 reads CASSPSGYEQYF. The CDR3 region has the DNA TGTGCCAGCAGCCCTAGCGGCTACGAGCAGTACTTC. Variable domain in full (rest from reference TRBV7-2 and TRBJ2-7): GAGVSQSPSNKVTEKGKDVELRCDPISGHTALYWYRQSLGQGLEFLIYFQGNSAPDKSGLPSDRFSAERTGGSVSTLTIQRTQQEDSAVYLCASSPSGYEQYFGPGTRLTVT.

In its sample, this clone was seen a few times. The gene calls are TRBV5-1 and TRBJ1-1; TRBD1 is a possible D gene (5 bases). The germline gives CDR1 SGHRS, CDR2 YFSETQ. V was cut by 0 bases and J by 0 bases, with 6 bases left in between. The CDR3 covers 14 residues. CDR3 in amino acids: CASSLEGVNTEAFF. CDR3 bases: TGCGCCAGCAGCTTGGAAGGGGTGAACACTGAAGCTTTCTTT.

This chain connects TRBV5-4 to TRBJ2-5; 9 positions match TRBD1. This CDR3 spans 16 amino acids. Germline-derived CDR1 and CDR2 are SGHNT and YYREEE (reference sequence). The V and J ends lost 0 bases and 2 bases, in that order; junction bases with no gene match: 5. The CDR3 sequence is CASSLAEDRGQETQYF. CDR3 nucleotide sequence: TGTGCCAGCAGCTTGGCCGAAGACAGGGGGCAAGAGACCCAGTACTTC.

The chain employs TRBV6-5 and TRBJ2-6; D unclear. This CDR3 is built from 14 residues. CDR1 MNHEY and CDR2 SVGAGI come from the germline V gene. The ends were cut back, 5 bases at V and 0 bases at J, with 5 bases in the middle. CDR3 sequence: CASSQISGANVLTF. The CDR3 coding sequence is TGTGCCAGCAGTCAGATCTCTGGGGCCAACGTCCTGACTTTC.

The chain uses TRBV19 and TRBJ1-5, with unresolved D. Per the germline V gene, CDR1 is LNHDA and CDR2 is SQIVND (reference sequence). The CDR3 runs 14 residues. V was cut by 2 bases and J by 4 bases, with 9 bases left in between. The CDR3: CASSITVPNQPQHF. The CDR3 DNA sequence: TGTGCCAGTAGTATAACGGTACCTAATCAGCCCCAGCATTTT.

There are a few counts of this clone. This chain connects TRBV19 to TRBJ2-1; 9 bases line up with TRBD2. The J segment lost 9 bases and the V segment lost 4 bases, leaving 4 bases of the junction unmatched. Per germline, CDR1 LNHDA and CDR2 SQIVND (reference sequence). The CDR3 consists of 13 residues. CDR3 sequence reads: CASSSGRAGEQFF. CDR3 sequence (DNA): TGTGCCAGTAGTAGCGGGAGGGCCGGTGAGCAGTTCTTC.

This clone was picked up a small number of times. The genes are TRBV7-9 and TRBJ2-3; TRBD1 matches 8 bases. This CDR3 is 14 amino acids long. J was trimmed by 6 bases and V by 4 bases; bases with no gene match: 6. CDR1 is SEHNR, CDR2 FQNEAQ, per germline (reference sequence). CDR3 residues: CASSSPGGRDTQYF. In DNA, the CDR3 is TGTGCCAGCAGCTCCCCAGGGGGCAGGGATACGCAGTATTTT.

The CDR3: CASSAYDLGGYTF. The CDR3 coding sequence is TGTGCCAGCAGCGCATACGACTTGGGTGGCTACACCTTC. The genes are TRBV9 and TRBJ1-2; D unclear. V dropped 3 bases and J dropped 7 bases, with 13 bases sitting between them. The CDR3 is 13 residues long. Germline CDR1 reads SGDLS; CDR2 reads YYNGEE.

This clone is a singleton in its sample. This chain joins TRBV7-9 and TRBJ1-3; D is unclear. Trimming took 1 base from V and 0 from J, leaving 7 bases between them. CDR1 and CDR2 (germline): SEHNR, FQNEAQ (reference sequence). This CDR3 has 15 amino acids. The CDR3, as DNA: TGTGCCAGCAGCTTAGTCGGGAGCTCTGGAAACACCATATATTTT. Amino acids: CASSLVGSSGNTIYF.

The chain recombines TRBV7-2 with TRBJ2-4, with a tentative D call TRBD1 (5 bases). The CDR3 runs to 14 residues. Between the trimmed V and J ends, which lost 5 bases and 7 bases, there was a span of 15 bases. The V gene's germline CDR1 is SGHTA and CDR2 FQGNSA. CDR3 protein: CASSAQGGLNIQYF. CDR3 coding DNA: TGTGCCAGCAGCGCCCAGGGTGGGCTGAACATTCAGTACTTC.

The chain links TRBV5-6 to TRBJ2-7; 10 nucleotides align to TRBD2. Germline V gene sequence: CDR1 SGHDT, CDR2 YYEEEE. V lost 2 bases and J lost 3; bases outside the gene matches: 2. The CDR3 is 14 residues long. The CDR3 here is CASSLAGGNYEQYF. The CDR3 bases are TGTGCCAGCAGCTTAGCGGGGGGGAACTACGAGCAGTACTTC.

The genes are TRBV18 and TRBJ2-5; unclear D gene. This CDR3 comprises 14 residues. From germline, CDR1 is KGHSH and CDR2 LQKENI. V lost 5 bases, J lost 5 bases, and 15 bases lay in between. The CDR3 bases are TGTGCCAGCTCATCCCCCAGCGATCGGGAGACCCAGTACTTC. Translated: CASSSPSDRETQYF.

The chain employs TRBV29-1 and TRBJ1-1, with D possibly being TRBD1 (5 bases). This CDR3 spans 10 amino acids. Trimming stripped 6 bases from V and 6 bases from J, with 8 bases between. The germline gives CDR1 SQVTM, CDR2 ANQGSEA. CDR3 sequence reads: CSVLTAEAFF. The DNA for the CDR3 is TGCAGCGTGTTGACAGCTGAAGCTTTCTTT.

The genes are TRBV21-1 and TRBJ2-7; TRBD1 was called by the table and not checked on the DNA. TRBV21-1 is marked as a pseudogene. The CDR3 is 15 amino acids. CDR3 sequence reads: CASSKQGPNSYEQYF. The CDR3 DNA follows: TGTGCCAGCAGCAAACAGGGGCCCAACTCCTACGAGCAGTACTTC.

J is TRBJ2-7 and V is TRBV18, with 9 bases fitting TRBD1. V lost 8 bases and J lost 2; bases outside the gene matches: 7. Germline V gene sequence: CDR1 KGHSH, CDR2 LQKENI. The CDR3 has 14 residues. The CDR3 DNA sequence: TGTGCCAGCACGACAGGGGGGGATGCCTACGAGCAGTACTTC. Translating gives CASTTGGDAYEQYF.

J is TRBJ2-7 and V is TRBV5-1; 9 positions agree with TRBD2. CDR3 length: 13 residues. CDR1 is SGHRS, CDR2 YFSETQ, per germline. V gave up 0 bases and J gave up 8 bases; unmatched junction bases: 3. CDR3 amino acids: CASSLDTSGQQYF. Here the CDR3 DNA reads TGCGCCAGCAGCTTGGATACTAGCGGGCAGCAGTACTTC.

The CDR3 DNA reads TGCGCCAGCAGCCAAGGAGAACGGGGTAGCACAGATACGCAGTATTTT. Translating gives CASSQGERGSTDTQYF. The genes are TRBV4-3 and TRBJ2-3; the D gene is possibly TRBD2 (5 bases). V was pared by 1 base and J by 0 bases, with 11 bases between. Germline lookup yields CDR1 LGHNA and CDR2 YSLEER. This CDR3 comprises 16 residues.

The chain combines TRBV4-3 with TRBJ1-2; D gene ambiguous. V lost 0 bases, J lost 8 bases, and 16 bases lay in between. The CDR3 sequence is 15 residues long. CDR1 and CDR2 (germline): LGHNA, YSLEER. The CDR3: CASSQDVSATGGYTF. The CDR3 DNA sequence: TGCGCCAGCAGCCAAGATGTCAGCGCGACTGGAGGCTACACCTTC.

CDR3: CASSVGGGNKETQYF. As DNA, the CDR3 is TGTGCCAGCAGCGTAGGGGGGGGGAACAAAGAGACCCAGTACTTC. The rearrangement links TRBV9 to TRBJ2-5; 7 nucleotides agree with TRBD2. From germline, CDR1 is SGDLS and CDR2 YYNGEE. The CDR3 consists of 15 residues. V trimming: 0 bases; J trimming: 3 bases; junction bases outside the gene matches: 5.

This chain links TRBV28 with TRBJ2-2; 9 bases agree with TRBD1. CDR3 length: 14 amino acids. J gave up 2 bases and V 8 bases, and 3 bases lay outside the gene matches. Looked up from germline, CDR1 is MDHEN and CDR2 is SYDVKM. This CDR3 reads CASLTGGNTGELFF. CDR3 DNA sequence: TGTGCCAGCTTGACAGGGGGAAACACCGGGGAGCTGTTTTTT. Based on the CDR3 plus reference TRBV28 and TRBJ2-2, the full variable domain is DVKVTQSSRYLVKRTGEKVFLECVQDMDHENMFWYRQDPGLGLRLIYFSYDVKMKEKGDIPEGYSVSREKKERFSLILESASTNQTSMYLCASLTGGNTGELFFGEGSRLTVL.

J is TRBJ2-2 and V is TRBV19; 12 bases are shared with TRBD1. The V segment lost 7 bases and the J segment 8 bases; nucleotides outside the gene matches: 8. The CDR3 runs to 15 residues. CDR1 and CDR2 from the germline V gene are LNHDA and SQIVND (reference sequence). The chain's CDR3 is CASNPLGQGAGELFF. The DNA for the CDR3 is TGTGCCAGTAATCCTCTGGGACAGGGGGCAGGGGAGCTGTTTTTT.

This clone has a single count. The V and J genes are TRBV15 and TRBJ2-5; D perhaps matches TRBD1 (6 bases). Germline V gene data show CDR1 as LNHNV and CDR2 as YYDKDF (reference sequence). Trimming shortened V by 0 bases and J by 1 base, and 9 bases separated the two germline ends. The CDR3 spans 15 residues. In DNA form, the CDR3 reads TGTGCCACCAGCAGAGATGGACAGATCCAAGAGACCCAGTACTTC. Its protein is CATSRDGQIQETQYF.

The rearrangement links TRBV5-1 to TRBJ2-5, with D perhaps TRBD1 (5 bases). In germline, CDR1 is SGHRS, CDR2 YFSETQ. The CDR3 loop spans 16 amino acids. Trimming took 4 bases from V and 1 from J, leaving 17 bases between them. CDR3 DNA sequence: TGCGCCAGCAGCGAAAACCCGTCAGGGTCCCAAGAGACCCAGTACTTC. Translating gives CASSENPSGSQETQYF.

The rearrangement joins TRBV5-1 to TRBJ2-1; 12 bases align to TRBD2. Trimming cost V 2 bases and J 0 bases; bases outside gene matches: 3. Germline V CDR1 and CDR2: SGHRS, YFSETQ. This CDR3 comprises 17 residues. The CDR3: CASSFLAGGPSYNEQFF. In DNA form, the CDR3 reads TGCGCCAGCAGCTTCCTAGCGGGGGGGCCCTCCTACAATGAGCAGTTCTTC.

The rearrangement joins TRBV15 to TRBJ1-6, with TRBD1 identical over 8 bases. V lost 4 bases and J lost 7; bases outside the gene matches: 9. The CDR3 runs to 16 residues. Germline CDR1 and CDR2: LNHNV and YYDKDF (reference sequence). CDR3 protein: CATSKPEGTGNSPLHF. The CDR3 region has the DNA TGTGCCACCAGCAAGCCGGAGGGGACAGGAAATTCACCCCTCCACTTT.

The chain couples TRBV5-4 to TRBJ2-2, with 12 bases matching TRBD2. V trimming: 2 bases; J trimming: 5 bases; junction bases outside the gene matches: 1. The CDR3 totals 15 residues. Germline CDR1 and CDR2: SGHNT and YYREEE (reference sequence). The CDR3 spells CASSFGLAGTGELFF. DNA for the CDR3: TGTGCCAGCAGCTTCGGACTAGCGGGGACCGGGGAGCTGTTTTTT. Filled out from reference TRBV5-4 and TRBJ2-2, the complete variable domain reads ETGVTQSPTHLIKTRGQQVTLRCSSQSGHNTVSWYQQALGQGPQFIFQYYREEENGRGNFPPRFSGLQFPNYSSELNVNALELDDSALYLCASSFGLAGTGELFFGEGSRLTVL.

The V and J genes are TRBV13 and TRBJ1-1, with TRBD1 as a possible D gene (6 bases). Germline-derived CDR1 and CDR2 are PRHDT and FYEKMQ (reference sequence). This CDR3 comprises 12 residues. Deletions cut 5 bases from V and 5 bases from J, with 9 bases between. CDR3 sequence (DNA): TGTGCCAGCAGCGATGGGACAACTGAAGCTTTCTTT. Its translation: CASSDGTTEAFF.

The chain combines TRBV7-9 with TRBJ2-3; 7 nucleotides line up with TRBD2. The CDR3 extends over 15 amino acids. The trim removed 5 bases at V and 2 bases at J, leaving 7 bases unmatched. Germline values: CDR1 SEHNR, CDR2 FQNEAQ (reference sequence). CDR3 amino acids: CASSLSSGSTDTQYF. CDR3 bases: TGTGCCAGCAGCCTATCTAGCGGCTCCACAGATACGCAGTATTTT.

In DNA, the CDR3 is TGTGCCAGCACCGAGGACAGGGGGCTAGGTACTGAAGCTTTCTTT. Protein sequence: CASTEDRGLGTEAFF. V and J are TRBV6-6 and TRBJ1-1, with 11 bases aligning to TRBD1. Losses at the gene ends were 7 bases for V and 5 bases for J; bases not matched to a gene: 9. CDR1 is MNHNY and CDR2 is SVGAGI in the germline V gene (reference sequence). The CDR3 totals 15 residues.

This clone was detected only once. The V gene is TRBV5-1, the J gene TRBJ2-5, with 8 bases matching TRBD2. The trim removed 4 bases at V and 4 bases at J, leaving 12 bases unmatched. There are 16 residues in the CDR3. From germline, CDR1 is SGHRS and CDR2 YFSETQ. This CDR3 reads CASSLAPAGARETQYF. The CDR3 nucleotides read TGCGCCAGCAGCCTTGCCCCAGCGGGAGCACGAGAGACCCAGTACTTC.